This TCR beta chain was captured in a study of control samples from healthy donors and cancer patients. Profiled with immunoSEQ multiplex PCR; TCRdb holds only in-frame clones, not every one. The sample comprises fewer than 100,000 clones, roughly 78% of which are singletons, and around 10% rests with the top ten. The V end lost 8 bases, the J end lost 0 bases, and 14 bases lay between the germline ends. The CDR3 runs 15 residues. CDR1 and CDR2 from the germline V gene are MNHEY and SVGAGI. The chain employs TRBV6-5 and TRBJ1-5, with D unresolved. The source is a woman aged 55-70 years in good health. The material sequenced was blood. The CDR3 nucleotides read TGTGCCAGCGGCGCGGGCGTCTATAGCAATCAGCCCCAGCATTTT. This encodes CASGAGVYSNQPQHF.